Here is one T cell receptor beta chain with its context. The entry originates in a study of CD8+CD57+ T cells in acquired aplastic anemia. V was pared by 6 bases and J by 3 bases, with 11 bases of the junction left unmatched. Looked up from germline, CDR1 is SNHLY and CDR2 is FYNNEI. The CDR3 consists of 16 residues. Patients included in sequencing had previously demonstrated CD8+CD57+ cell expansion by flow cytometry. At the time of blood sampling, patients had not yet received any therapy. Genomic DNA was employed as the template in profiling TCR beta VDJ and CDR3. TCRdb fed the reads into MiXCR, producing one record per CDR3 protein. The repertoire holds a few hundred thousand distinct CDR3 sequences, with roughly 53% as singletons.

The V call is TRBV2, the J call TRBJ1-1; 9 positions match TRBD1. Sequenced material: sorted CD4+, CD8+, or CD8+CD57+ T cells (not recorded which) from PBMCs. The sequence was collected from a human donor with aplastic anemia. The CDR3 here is CASRDGRTGVHTEAFF. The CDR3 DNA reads TGTGCCAGCAGAGATGGACGGACAGGGGTCCACACTGAAGCTTTCTTT. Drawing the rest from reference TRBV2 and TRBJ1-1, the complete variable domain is EPEVTQTPSHQVTQMGQEVILRCVPISNHLYFYWYRQILGQKVEFLVSFYNNEISEKSEIFDDQFSVERPDGSNFTLKIRSTKLEDSAMYFCASRDGRTGVHTEAFFGQGTRLTVV.